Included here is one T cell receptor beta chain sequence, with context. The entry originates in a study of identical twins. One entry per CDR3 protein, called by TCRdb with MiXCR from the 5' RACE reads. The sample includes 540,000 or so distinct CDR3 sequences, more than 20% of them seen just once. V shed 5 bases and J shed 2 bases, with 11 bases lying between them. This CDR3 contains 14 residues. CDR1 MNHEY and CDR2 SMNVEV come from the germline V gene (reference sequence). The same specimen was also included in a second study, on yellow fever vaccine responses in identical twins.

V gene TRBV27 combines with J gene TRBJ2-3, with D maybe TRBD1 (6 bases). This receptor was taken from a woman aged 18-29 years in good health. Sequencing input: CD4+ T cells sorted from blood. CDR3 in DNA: TGTGCCAGCAGTCAGGGGCGGCCCACAGATACGCAGTATTTT. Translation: CASSQGRPTDTQYF.